Following are 30 T cell receptor beta chains from one sample sequenced in a study of Ad26.COV2.S vaccination and SARS-CoV-2 variants. As to treatment: about 20 received Ad26.COV2.S at low or high dose, single or two shots; roughly five received placebo; per-sample allocation not given. Samples were taken on day 63 after the first vaccine or placebo injection. Clones were read by immunoSEQ multiplex PCR, and TCRdb kept only the in-frame ones, dropping some. Of about 350,000 clones listed, approximately 86% are singletons. Sequences were derived from peripheral blood, sampled in a trial of Ad26.COV2.S vaccine versus placebo. Receptors were obtained from a person aged 18-60 years who received the Ad26.COV2.S COVID-19 vaccine or a placebo.

This chain uses TRBV4-3 with TRBJ1-1; possible D gene TRBD1, 5 bases. Trimming left V 0 bases short and J 1 base short, with 9 bases between. CDR1 is LGHNA and CDR2 is YSLEER in the germline V gene. CDR3 length: 15 residues. In DNA form, the CDR3 reads TGCGCCAGCAGCCAAGATTGGGGGGGGAACACTGAAGCTTTCTTT. It translates to CASSQDWGGNTEAFF.

The chain recombines TRBV28 with TRBJ2-4; 9 nucleotides align to TRBD1. Germline CDR1 reads MDHEN; CDR2 reads SYDVKM. Unmatched junction bases numbered 5, after V lost 5 bases and J lost 0 bases. The CDR3 length is 16 residues. The CDR3 is CASSPPGQGAKNIQYF. The CDR3 nucleotides read TGTGCCAGCAGTCCGCCGGGACAGGGAGCCAAAAACATTCAGTACTTC.

The rearrangement uses TRBV6-2 or TRBV6-3 and TRBJ2-5; D not resolved. The germline CDR1 and CDR2 sequences are MNHEY and SVGEGT. Trimming stripped 0 bases from V and 2 bases from J, with 10 bases between. CDR3 length: 15 residues. This CDR3 reads CASSYSPASQETQYF. The CDR3 DNA sequence: TGTGCCAGCAGTTACTCACCGGCATCTCAAGAGACCCAGTACTTC.

The chain recombines TRBV19 with TRBJ1-5; tentative D call: TRBD1 (6 bases). CDR1 and CDR2 from the germline V gene are LNHDA and SQIVND (reference sequence). The CDR3 runs to 14 residues. V was trimmed by 3 bases and J by 4 bases, leaving 10 bases between them. CDR3 loop: CASSMRGANQPQHF. DNA of the CDR3: TGTGCCAGTAGTATGAGGGGGGCTAATCAGCCCCAGCATTTT.

This clone has a single count. Other nucleotide sequences in the sample specify the same CDR3. The chain joins TRBV5-1 to TRBJ2-7; 9 bases are a match to TRBD1. CDR3 size: 14 residues. Germline assignment: CDR1 SGHRS and CDR2 YFSETQ. V shed 4 bases and J 2 bases; nucleotides not matched to a gene: 4. The CDR3 DNA is TGCGCCAGCAGCAGGGGACAGGGTGCCTACGAGCAGTACTTC. Encoded protein: CASSRGQGAYEQYF.

The V gene is TRBV3-1 (or the pseudogene TRBV3-2), the J gene TRBJ2-7; no clear D. V shed 4 bases and J shed 3 bases, with 25 bases lying between them. The CDR3 contains 18 residues. Germline V gene sequence: CDR1 LGHDT, CDR2 YNNKEL (reference sequence). The CDR3 spells CASSPRTQRRNFYYEQYF. For the CDR3, the DNA is TGTGCCAGCAGCCCCCGAACCCAACGACGGAATTTTTACTACGAGCAGTACTTC.

The chain is built from TRBV18 and TRBJ2-7; the match to TRBD1 covers 8 bases. Germline V CDR1 and CDR2: KGHSH, LQKENI. The CDR3 consists of 15 residues. V shed 2 bases and J 2 bases; nucleotides not matched to a gene: 5. CDR3 sequence: CASSPIGTGAYEQYF. For the CDR3, the DNA is TGTGCCAGCTCACCAATCGGGACAGGCGCCTACGAGCAGTACTTC.

V gene TRBV19 combines with J gene TRBJ1-1; D is possibly TRBD1 (5 bases). Looked up from germline, CDR1 is LNHDA and CDR2 is SQIVND (reference sequence). V was clipped by 9 bases and J by 5 bases, with 13 bases between them. There are 12 residues in the CDR3. This CDR3 reads CASALGGTEAFF. The DNA of the CDR3 is TGTGCCAGCGCGCTGGGGGGGACTGAAGCTTTCTTT.

This sequence joins TRBV6-2 or TRBV6-3 and TRBJ2-7; D not certain. The CDR3 has 11 residues. Germline lookup yields CDR1 MNHEY and CDR2 SVGEGT. V was trimmed by 4 bases and J by 3 bases, leaving 4 bases between them. CDR3 residues: CASSWGYEQYF. CDR3 DNA sequence: TGTGCCAGCAGTTGGGGCTACGAGCAGTACTTC.

V gene TRBV28 combines with J gene TRBJ1-6; D is ambiguous. The germline V and J ends were trimmed by 3 bases and 15 bases, with 12 bases remaining between them. The CDR3 is made up of 12 amino acids. Germline V gene sequence: CDR1 MDHEN, CDR2 SYDVKM. CDR3 sequence (DNA): TGTGCCAGCAGTTTTCTGGACCGCAGCCTCCACTTT. Protein: CASSFLDRSLHF. Together with reference TRBV28 and TRBJ1-6, the CDR3 gives the full variable domain: DVKVTQSSRYLVKRTGEKVFLECVQDMDHENMFWYRQDPGLGLRLIYFSYDVKMKEKGDIPEGYSVSREKKERFSLILESASTNQTSMYLCASSFLDRSLHFGNGTRLTVT.

V and J are TRBV28 and TRBJ1-3, with no clear D. Germline-derived CDR1 and CDR2 are MDHEN and SYDVKM. The CDR3 contains 12 residues. Trimming left V 7 bases short and J 3 bases short, with 7 bases between. CDR3 protein: CASTSDGNTIYF. The CDR3 region has the DNA TGTGCCAGCACCTCTGATGGAAACACCATATATTTT.

V and J are TRBV6-5 and TRBJ1-2, with D possibly TRBD1 on 6 matching bases. CDR3 length equals 13 residues. Germline values: CDR1 MNHEY, CDR2 SVGAGI. Trimming took off 8 bases at V and 4 bases at J, with 14 bases between the two ends. The CDR3, as DNA: TGTGCCAGCTCGGGTACGACAGGCTATGGCTACACCTTC. Translated: CASSGTTGYGYTF.

This sequence joins TRBV27 and TRBJ2-7; possible D gene TRBD2, 6 bases. This CDR3 comprises 15 residues. Trimming left V 6 bases short and J 2 bases short, with 17 bases between. Germline V gene data show CDR1 as MNHEY and CDR2 as SMNVEV (reference sequence). Here the CDR3 reads CASSPTSGSPYEQYF. In nucleotides, the CDR3 is TGTGCCAGCAGCCCGACGAGCGGGTCGCCCTACGAGCAGTACTTC.

The rearrangement joins TRBV12-3 or TRBV12-4 to TRBJ2-1; D assignment may be TRBD1 or TRBD2 (5 bases each). Trimming shortened V by 5 bases and J by 6 bases, and 8 bases separated the two germline ends. The CDR3 consists of 12 residues. CDR3: CASSPGANEQFF. The CDR3 DNA sequence: TGTGCCAGCAGTCCCGGGGCCAATGAGCAGTTCTTC.

The genes are TRBV4-1 and TRBJ2-4; perhaps TRBD2 as D (7 bases). Trimming pared 0 bases from V and 0 bases from J, leaving 15 bases between. CDR3 length equals 18 residues. In germline, CDR1 is MGHRA, CDR2 YSYEKL. The CDR3 loop is CASSQELAGALAKNIQYF. CDR3 bases: TGCGCCAGCAGCCAAGAATTGGCGGGGGCCTTAGCCAAAAACATTCAGTACTTC.

The V gene is TRBV6-5, the J gene TRBJ2-1; maybe TRBD1 (6 bases). CDR1 is MNHEY and CDR2 is SVGAGI in the germline V gene. The CDR3 is 13 residues long. V was shortened by 6 bases and J by 8 bases, with 14 bases between the two germline ends. The CDR3 bases are TGTGCCAGCAGCCACGGAGCAGGGGATGAGCAGTTCTTC. Residues: CASSHGAGDEQFF.

The rearrangement links TRBV5-1 to TRBJ2-5; D gene uncertain. Germline CDR1 is SGHRS and CDR2 is YFSETQ. This CDR3 spans 15 amino acids. V lost 4 bases, J lost 1 base, and 14 bases lay in between. The CDR3 here is CASSPDGRTQETQYF. The DNA for the CDR3 is TGCGCCAGCAGCCCCGATGGACGAACCCAAGAGACCCAGTACTTC.

The chain has TRBV11-2 and TRBJ1-5, with D unclear. The CDR3 has 16 amino acids. CDR1 and CDR2 from the germline V gene are SGHAT and FQNNGV. V was shortened by 7 bases and J by 0 bases, with 16 bases between the two germline ends. CDR3 nucleotide sequence: TGTGCCAGCACCCCAAGATACAAGGATAGCAATCAGCCCCAGCATTTT. Translating it yields CASTPRYKDSNQPQHF.

The V call is TRBV5-1, the J call TRBJ1-4; TRBD1 matches 9 bases. Germline CDR1 and CDR2: SGHRS and YFSETQ. Trimming at V came to 1 base and at J to 8 bases, leaving 3 bases not matched to a gene. The CDR3 has 14 residues. CDR3 region: CASSLKTGGEKLFF. The CDR3, as DNA: TGCGCCAGCAGCTTGAAGACAGGGGGAGAAAAACTGTTTTTT.

The chain combines TRBV28 with TRBJ2-7, with 9 bases matching TRBD2. Trimming cost V 8 bases and J 3 bases; bases outside gene matches: 17. Germline V gene lookup returns CDR1 MDHEN and CDR2 SYDVKM. This CDR3 has 17 residues. CDR3 coding DNA: TGTGCCAGCTTCTCGTGGGAGGTGGCTAGCGGGGTCTACGAGCAGTACTTC. This sequence encodes CASFSWEVASGVYEQYF.

The chain recombines TRBV19 with TRBJ2-1; no definite D call. This CDR3 contains 15 residues. The ends were cut back, 3 bases at V and 7 bases at J, with 16 bases in the middle. Germline V lookup: CDR1 LNHDA, CDR2 SQIVND (reference sequence). The CDR3 loop is CASSIRSNDKNEQFF. DNA for the CDR3: TGTGCCAGTAGTATTCGGTCCAACGATAAGAATGAGCAGTTCTTC.

The chain recombines TRBV5-1 with TRBJ2-5; no reliable D call. Germline values: CDR1 SGHRS, CDR2 YFSETQ. The CDR3 length is 13 residues. Between the trimmed V and J ends, which lost 1 base and 5 bases, there was a span of 9 bases. The CDR3 region has the DNA TGCGCCAGCAGCTTGTACGGTGGGGAGACCCAGTACTTC. This gives the protein CASSLYGGETQYF. Supplemented by reference TRBV5-1 and TRBJ2-5, the full variable domain reads KAGVTQTPRYLIKTRGQQVTLSCSPISGHRSVSWYQQTPGQGLQFLFEYFSETQRNKGNFPGRFSGRQFSNSRSEMNVSTLELGDSALYLCASSLYGGETQYFGPGTRLLVL.

J is TRBJ2-2 and V is TRBV19; 8 positions match TRBD2. Looked up from germline, CDR1 is LNHDA and CDR2 is SQIVND (reference sequence). V gave up 5 bases and J gave up 6 bases; unmatched junction bases: 8. The CDR3 runs to 15 residues. The CDR3 sequence: CASSWSPGGAGELFF. For the CDR3, the DNA is TGTGCCAGTAGTTGGTCCCCGGGAGGGGCCGGGGAGCTGTTTTTT.

This rearrangement joins TRBV7-9 to TRBJ1-1; D is unresolved. Germline assignment: CDR1 SEHNR and CDR2 FQNEAQ (reference sequence). CDR3 length: 12 amino acids. V lost 6 bases and J lost 1, with 6 bases in between. The CDR3 is CASREGNTEAFF. CDR3 bases: TGTGCCAGCAGGGAGGGGAACACTGAAGCTTTCTTT.

The J gene is TRBJ1-6, the V gene TRBV3-1 (or the pseudogene TRBV3-2); D is perhaps TRBD1 (6 bases). CDR1 and CDR2 from the germline V gene are LGHDT and YNNKEL (reference sequence). The CDR3 covers 14 residues. V shed 4 bases and J shed 9 bases, with 13 bases lying between them. DNA of the CDR3: TGTGCCAGCAGCCTGAAGACAGGTAGTTCACCCCTCCACTTT. Translation gives CASSLKTGSSPLHF.

In regard to this clone: Other DNA sequences within the sample encode an identical CDR3. This rearrangement joins TRBV19 to TRBJ2-1; 7 bases map to TRBD1. The CDR3 covers 15 residues. Germline lookup yields CDR1 LNHDA and CDR2 SQIVND (reference sequence). The V and J ends lost 3 bases and 6 bases, in that order; junction bases with no gene match: 8. This CDR3 reads CASSIGLAGGNEQFF. DNA of the CDR3: TGTGCCAGTAGTATCGGTCTAGCAGGGGGCAATGAGCAGTTCTTC.

The chain employs TRBV7-9 and TRBJ2-6, with D maybe TRBD2 (6 bases). The CDR3 is made up of 17 amino acids. The germline V and J ends were trimmed by 2 bases and 4 bases, with 15 bases remaining between them. CDR1 and CDR2 (germline): SEHNR, FQNEAQ (reference sequence). The CDR3 bases are TGTGCCAGCAGCTTATTGGAGGGGCTGAGAGGGGCCAACGTCCTGACTTTC. Encoded protein: CASSLLEGLRGANVLTF.

This chain uses TRBV7-3 with TRBJ1-1, with D tentatively TRBD1 (5 bases). CDR3 length equals 14 residues. Germline CDR1 reads SGHTA; CDR2 reads FQGTGA. The V and J ends lost 5 bases and 4 bases respectively, with 14 bases between them. The CDR3 nucleotides read TGTGCCAGCAGCCCTAGCGGAGGGGCCACTGAAGCTTTCTTT. Protein: CASSPSGGATEAFF.

This chain joins TRBV4-3 and TRBJ1-1; D call uncertain. CDR1 is LGHNA and CDR2 is YSLEER in the germline V gene. V lost 0 bases and J lost 7, with 15 bases in between. This CDR3 region has 15 residues. The CDR3: CASSQDREGAGEAFF. Here the CDR3 DNA reads TGCGCCAGCAGCCAAGATCGCGAGGGCGCAGGTGAAGCTTTCTTT.

This chain links TRBV13 with TRBJ1-2; a possible D gene is TRBD1 (6 bases). The germline V gene encodes CDR1 PRHDT and CDR2 FYEKMQ (reference sequence). V lost 5 bases and J lost 3, with 13 bases in between. The CDR3 spans 14 residues. The CDR3 DNA reads TGTGCCAGCAGCGAAGCTGGGGGGCACTATGGCTACACCTTC. Protein sequence: CASSEAGGHYGYTF.